A selection of T cell receptor beta chains follows, all from one sample in a study of blood T cell repertoires in COVID-19. The repertoire was sequenced with immunoSEQ multiplex PCR; TCRdb's copy has only in-frame clones and lacks some. The sample shows 350,000 to 550,000 clones, around nine tenths of them seen only once. Sequenced sample: PBMCs or T cells enriched from blood (not recorded which). The receptors were sampled from a woman aged 18 to 35 with acute COVID-19. The conserved cysteine and the conserved F or W are not part of the CDR3 here. Fields, in order: V gene, CDR3 protein.

TRBV4-1,ASSQGRGPMNTEAF
TRBV7-8,ASSLGTGVRNTQY
TRBV10-1,ASSELLGGQSHEQY
TRBV7-9,ASGLLAGGRTNYEQY
TRBV25-1,ASSELGDREGTDTQY
TRBV4-2,ASSQDLGGGYTEAF
TRBV30,AWSVRTTTSGNTIY
TRBV27,ASSSPGTDEKLF
TRBV11-3,ASSLGGGEAF
TRBV6-1,ASSEDSNSYEQY
TRBV27,ASSRDSGTVHEKLF
TRBV27,ASSLALEYGELF
TRBV7-3,ASSLTDSRTGNTEAF
TRBV11-2,ASSPPIIGDEQF
TRBV28,ASSLFPRRGEQF
TRBV30,AWSTGMNTEAF
TRBV23-1,ASSQSARSYGYT
TRBV5-1,ASSQDRATDTQY
TRBV2,ASSEPNRVFAYEQY
TRBV9,ASSVSLGTEAF
TRBV30,AWSVGRDSGYT
TRBV30,AWSVPGGNTGELF
TRBV27,ASSLLSGEAF
TRBV7-3,ASSFDRSSYNEQF
TRBV9,ASSVEPLDQETQY
TRBV18,ASSEGVYGYT
TRBV7-9,ASGRHGSDEQF
TRBV9,ASSVGGGGNTIY
TRBV7-3,ASSPNRVGANVLT
TRBV6-5,ASSYHRVAGNEQY
TRBV19,ASSLSHRGSYGYT
TRBV7-2,ASSLKGALTGELF
TRBV3-1/TRBV3-2,ASSPGQGAFGTEAF
TRBV9,ASSPPEAGYEKLF
TRBV9,ASSVSTVTEAF
TRBV14,ASSDGQSTDTQY
TRBV7-7,ASSLGSYTGELF
TRBV21-1,ASSHSPSGETKEDNQPQH
TRBV19,ASSIGVWGAGEQTDTQY
TRBV11-3,ASSFGGDGIQY
TRBV29-1,SVERGLYNEQF
TRBV28,ASRPILARSGKSNQPQH
TRBV29-1,SVGWSATSLNTEAF
TRBV6-5,ASSYFQGGKETQY